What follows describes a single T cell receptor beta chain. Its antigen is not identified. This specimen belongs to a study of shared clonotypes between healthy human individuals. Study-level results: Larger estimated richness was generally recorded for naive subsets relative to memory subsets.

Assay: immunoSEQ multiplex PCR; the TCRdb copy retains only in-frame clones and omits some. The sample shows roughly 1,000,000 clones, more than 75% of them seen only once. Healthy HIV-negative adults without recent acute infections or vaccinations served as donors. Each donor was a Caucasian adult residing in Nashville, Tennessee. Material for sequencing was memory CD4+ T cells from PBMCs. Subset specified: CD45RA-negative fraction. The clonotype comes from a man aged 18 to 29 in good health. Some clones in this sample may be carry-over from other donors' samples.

The CDR3 loop is CASSLFRGVGGYTF. The CDR3, as DNA: TGCGCCAGCAGCTTGTTCAGGGGTGTCGGGGGCTACACCTTC. V usage is TRBV5-1 and J usage is TRBJ1-2, with a weak D call TRBD1 (6 bases). There are 14 residues in the CDR3. CDR1 and CDR2 (germline): SGHRS, YFSETQ. Trimming took off 1 base at V and 8 bases at J, with 15 bases between the two ends.